This entry features one T cell receptor beta chain sequence. The data were obtained in a study of cytomegalovirus exposure and HLA in healthy donors. For the study at large: Among the approximately 400 genotyped donors, 70% to 85% were placed in the Caucasian-associated ancestry cluster.

PCR primers comprised 60 Vbeta and 13 Jbeta primers. Data came from immunoSEQ multiplex PCR; TCRdb stores just in-frame clones and leaves some out. The data contain 110,000 to 150,000 clones, roughly three quarters of them singletons. CDR3 length: 17 residues. CDR1 MNHEY and CDR2 SMNVEV come from the germline V gene (reference sequence). The junction had 14 bases not matched to a gene; V was cut back by 4 bases and J by 6 bases. Material for sequencing was PBMCs. This TCR was sampled from a man younger than 35 in good health and CMV-seronegative. This sequence joins TRBV27 and TRBJ2-3; 9 positions agree with TRBD2. Here the CDR3 reads CASSYQGVREGRDTQYF. DNA of the CDR3: TGTGCCAGCAGTTACCAGGGAGTGCGGGAGGGGCGCGATACGCAGTATTTT.